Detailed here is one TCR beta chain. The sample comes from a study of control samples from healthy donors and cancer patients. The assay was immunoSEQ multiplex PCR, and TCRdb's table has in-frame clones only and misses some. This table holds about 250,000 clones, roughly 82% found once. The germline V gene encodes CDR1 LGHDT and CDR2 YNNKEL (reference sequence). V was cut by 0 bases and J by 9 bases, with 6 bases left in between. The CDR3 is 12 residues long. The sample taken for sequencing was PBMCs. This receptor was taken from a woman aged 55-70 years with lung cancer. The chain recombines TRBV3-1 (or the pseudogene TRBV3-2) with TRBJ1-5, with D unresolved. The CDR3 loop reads CASSQEVRPQHF. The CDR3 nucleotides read TGTGCCAGCAGCCAAGAAGTTAGGCCCCAGCATTTT.